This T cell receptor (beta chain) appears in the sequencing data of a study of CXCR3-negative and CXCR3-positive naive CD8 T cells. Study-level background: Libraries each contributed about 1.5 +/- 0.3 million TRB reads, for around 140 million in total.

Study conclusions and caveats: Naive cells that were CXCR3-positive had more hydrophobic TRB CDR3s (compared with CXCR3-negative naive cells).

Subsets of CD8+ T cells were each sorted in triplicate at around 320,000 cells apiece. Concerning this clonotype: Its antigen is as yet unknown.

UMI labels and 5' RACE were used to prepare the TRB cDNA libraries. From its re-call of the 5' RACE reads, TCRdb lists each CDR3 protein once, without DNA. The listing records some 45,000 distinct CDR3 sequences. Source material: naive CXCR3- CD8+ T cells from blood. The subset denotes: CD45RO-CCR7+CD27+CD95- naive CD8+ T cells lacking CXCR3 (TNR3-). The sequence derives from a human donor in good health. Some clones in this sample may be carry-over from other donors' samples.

CDR3 region: CATSEWTENEAFF. The chain couples TRBV15 to TRBJ1-1; TCRdb designates TRBD1, a call that cannot be tested without DNA. Germline V gene sequence: CDR1 LNHNV, CDR2 YYDKDF (reference sequence). The CDR3 is made up of 13 amino acids.